These 7 T cell receptor beta chains were sequenced from one sample in a study of T cell changes during pregnancy in multiple sclerosis. TCRdb's copy holds only in-frame clones and misses some; the assay was immunoSEQ multiplex PCR. The sample contains over 35,000 clones, roughly nine tenths of which appear only once. Sequences were derived from CD4+ T cells from peripheral blood mononuclear cells, sampled in the third trimester of pregnancy. These receptors all stem from a female donor in good health, enrolled as a control in a pregnancy study.

The genes are TRBV28 and TRBJ1-2; 7 bases align to TRBD1. CDR1 MDHEN and CDR2 SYDVKM come from the germline V gene. J lost 5 bases, V lost 5 bases, and 14 bases had no gene match. There are 16 residues in the CDR3. The CDR3 is CASSPTRGGQRYGYTF. For the CDR3, the DNA is TGTGCCAGCAGTCCGACTCGGGGGGGACAGCGGTATGGCTACACCTTC.

The V call is TRBV5-1, the J call TRBJ1-2; D remains unclear. The CDR3 is 15 amino acids. Germline CDR1 reads SGHRS; CDR2 reads YFSETQ. Deletions cut 7 bases from V and 0 bases from J, with 16 bases between. The CDR3 DNA sequence: TGCGCCAGCCCGCCGAGGTGGTTAGCTAACTATGGCTACACCTTC. Protein sequence: CASPPRWLANYGYTF.

The J gene is TRBJ1-1, the V gene TRBV28, with a possible D match to TRBD1 (6 bases). V lost 5 bases and J lost 0, with 16 bases in between. This CDR3 has 16 amino acids. The germline gives CDR1 MDHEN, CDR2 SYDVKM. The CDR3 loop reads CASSEQGGIMNTEAFF. The CDR3 DNA reads TGTGCCAGCAGTGAACAGGGAGGGATTATGAACACTGAAGCTTTCTTT. The variable domain in full, completed from reference TRBV28 and TRBJ1-1, reads DVKVTQSSRYLVKRTGEKVFLECVQDMDHENMFWYRQDPGLGLRLIYFSYDVKMKEKGDIPEGYSVSREKKERFSLILESASTNQTSMYLCASSEQGGIMNTEAFFGQGTRLTVV.

The rearrangement uses TRBV2 and TRBJ1-1; 7 positions agree with TRBD1. CDR3 length: 14 residues. The germline V gene has CDR1 SNHLY and CDR2 FYNNEI. The V segment lost 7 bases and the J segment 5 bases; nucleotides outside the gene matches: 10. The CDR3 DNA sequence: TGTGCCAGCAAAAAGGACAGGCATAAGACTGAAGCTTTCTTT. This translates into CASKKDRHKTEAFF. Supplemented by reference TRBV2 and TRBJ1-1, the full variable domain reads EPEVTQTPSHQVTQMGQEVILRCVPISNHLYFYWYRQILGQKVEFLVSFYNNEISEKSEIFDDQFSVERPDGSNFTLKIRSTKLEDSAMYFCASKKDRHKTEAFFGQGTRLTVV.

This sequence joins TRBV4-2 and TRBJ2-1; TRBD2 aligns across 7 bases. The CDR3 contains 15 residues. Germline V CDR1 and CDR2: LGHNA, YNFKEQ. The V gene end was trimmed by 4 bases and the J gene end by 5 bases; junction bases not matched to a gene: 8. The CDR3 region has the DNA TGTGCCAGCAGCCCTGGGGGTGGGGGGGACAATGAGCAGTTCTTC. Translating it yields CASSPGGGGDNEQFF.

V and J are TRBV15 and TRBJ1-4, with 9 bases that match TRBD1. Germline V gene sequence: CDR1 LNHNV, CDR2 YYDKDF (reference sequence). With 5 bases clipped from V and 6 bases from J, the junction kept 7 bases outside the gene matches. The CDR3 covers 15 residues. The CDR3 sequence: CATSSRDREHEKLFF. DNA of the CDR3: TGTGCCACCAGCTCGCGGGACAGGGAACATGAAAAACTGTTTTTT.

This clone was seen a single time. The chain links TRBV27 to TRBJ2-5, with 13 bases identical to TRBD2. The germline V gene encodes CDR1 MNHEY and CDR2 SMNVEV (reference sequence). The V and J ends lost 4 bases and 5 bases, in that order; junction bases with no gene match: 10. The CDR3 has 17 residues. The CDR3: CASSSRLAGGLWETQYF. As DNA, the CDR3 is TGTGCCAGCAGTTCACGACTAGCGGGGGGCCTCTGGGAGACCCAGTACTTC.